This entry is about one T cell receptor beta chain. Germline loops: CDR1 SGHDT, CDR2 YYEEEE. The CDR3 covers 13 residues. The V gene lost 0 bases and the J gene lost 1 base, with 4 bases spanning the gap. Libraries were prepared by immunoSEQ multiplex PCR; TCRdb keeps only in-frame clonotypes and omits some of them. The profile shows a few hundred thousand clones, 86% of them singletons. These data originate in a study of blood T cell repertoires in COVID-19. In the study overall: Acute-phase and convalescent COVID-19 samples originated in the United States, Italy and Spain. In each case, the material was cDNA or gDNA derived from T cells, B-cell-depleted T cells, or PBMCs.

Seattle-derived patients entered the study during active infection and were followed longitudinally. This clonotype originated in a woman aged 55-70 years with COVID-19, enrolled during active disease. The sequenced material came from peripheral blood. The chain employs TRBV5-6 and TRBJ1-1; D is ambiguous. For the CDR3, the DNA is TGTGCCAGCAGCTTGGAGCCGAACACTGAAGCTTTCTTT. Residues: CASSLEPNTEAFF.